Following are 19 T cell receptor beta chains from one sample sequenced in a study of T cell changes during pregnancy in multiple sclerosis. Clones were read by immunoSEQ multiplex PCR, and TCRdb kept only the in-frame ones, dropping some. The sample includes tens of thousands of clones, about 94% seen only once; the top ten take around 2.5%. Sequenced material: peripheral blood, taken in the third trimester of pregnancy. The receptors shown here come from a female donor with multiple sclerosis, enrolled in a pregnancy study.

V gene TRBV4-2 combines with J gene TRBJ1-6; 7 bases are shared with TRBD1. This CDR3 is 15 amino acids long. V shed 0 bases and J 9 bases; nucleotides not matched to a gene: 5. Germline CDR1 LGHNA, CDR2 YNFKEQ. The CDR3 protein is CASSQDATGSSPLHF. In nucleotides, the CDR3 is TGTGCCAGCAGCCAAGATGCGACAGGGAGTTCACCCCTCCACTTT.

J is TRBJ2-5 and V is TRBV11-2; D is unclear. The CDR3 length is 14 residues. Trimming removed 1 base at V and 7 bases at J, with 13 bases between. CDR1 SGHAT and CDR2 FQNNGV come from the germline V gene. The CDR3 region is CASSLAPGSGTQYF. The CDR3 DNA sequence: TGTGCCAGCAGCTTAGCCCCCGGTTCTGGGACCCAGTACTTC.

The chain employs TRBV5-8 and TRBJ1-5, with D unresolved. CDR1 is SGHTS and CDR2 is YDEGEE in the germline V gene. This CDR3 has 13 residues. The ends were cut back, 0 bases at V and 6 bases at J, with 7 bases in the middle. CDR3 sequence: CASSLGASQPQHF. Here the CDR3 DNA reads TGTGCCAGCAGCTTGGGAGCGAGTCAGCCCCAGCATTTT.

The chain couples TRBV18 to TRBJ2-5; D is ambiguous. The CDR3 spans 14 residues. The ends were cut back, 1 base at V and 2 bases at J, with 8 bases in the middle. Germline CDR1 reads KGHSH; CDR2 reads LQKENI. The CDR3: CASSPLAQQETQYF. Here the CDR3 DNA reads TGTGCCAGCTCACCACTAGCCCAACAAGAGACCCAGTACTTC.

This chain uses TRBV10-3 with TRBJ2-2, with D possibly matching TRBD2 (6 bases). Germline CDR1 is ENHRY and CDR2 is SYGVKD. The germline V and J ends were trimmed by 0 bases and 7 bases, with 18 bases remaining between them. This CDR3 comprises 17 residues. The CDR3 protein is CAISESAAGQRGGELFF. CDR3 DNA: TGTGCCATCAGTGAGTCCGCTGCGGGGCAACGGGGCGGGGAGCTGTTTTTT.

The rearrangement uses TRBV7-9 and TRBJ1-2; D possibly corresponds to TRBD1 (5 bases). In germline, CDR1 is SEHNR, CDR2 FQNEAQ (reference sequence). Trimming stripped 5 bases from V and 8 bases from J, with 18 bases between. This CDR3 contains 14 residues. CDR3 DNA: TGTGCCAGCAGCGCTACAGGAACGATTGAAGGCTACACCTTC. Its translation is CASSATGTIEGYTF.

CDR3: CASSLPTGPNTEAFF. The CDR3 DNA reads TGTGCCAGCAGCTTGCCGACAGGTCCGAACACTGAAGCTTTCTTT. V gene TRBV5-5 combines with J gene TRBJ1-1; weak D call: TRBD1 (6 bases). Germline V gives CDR1 SGHKS, CDR2 YYEKEE (reference sequence). This CDR3 has 15 residues. With 1 base removed from V and 1 base from J, the gap between germline ends came to 11 bases.

The rearrangement joins TRBV2 to TRBJ2-7, with a weak D call TRBD1 (6 bases). V gave up 6 bases and J gave up 3 bases, with 9 bases separating them. The CDR3 is 12 amino acids. Germline V gene sequence: CDR1 SNHLY, CDR2 FYNNEI. CDR3 coding DNA: TGTGCCAGCAGGGGGGCGGGCTACGAGCAGTACTTC. It codes for CASRGAGYEQYF.

The chain links TRBV9 to TRBJ1-1, with D perhaps matching TRBD1 (6 bases). There are 15 residues in the CDR3. Germline CDR1 reads SGDLS; CDR2 reads YYNGEE. V lost 6 bases and J 5 bases, leaving 20 bases between the germline ends. This CDR3 reads CASTGGAGQVTEAFF. CDR3 sequence (DNA): TGTGCCAGCACCGGGGGGGCAGGGCAGGTGACTGAAGCTTTCTTT.

The DNA of the CDR3 is TGTGCCTGGAGTGTGGAGGGAGGGACTGAAGCTTTCTTT. This encodes CAWSVEGGTEAFF. This sequence joins TRBV30 and TRBJ1-1; D is unresolved. This CDR3 contains 13 residues. From germline, CDR1 is GTSNPN and CDR2 SVGIG (reference sequence). With 0 bases removed from V and 5 bases from J, the gap between germline ends came to 10 bases.

The chain employs TRBV6-1 and TRBJ1-1; 12 bases align to TRBD1. The J segment lost 8 bases and the V segment lost 6 bases, leaving 4 bases of the junction unmatched. Germline values: CDR1 MNHNS, CDR2 SASEGT. This CDR3 comprises 13 residues. The CDR3 reads CASRGGQGAEAFF. CDR3 nucleotide sequence: TGTGCCAGCAGGGGGGGACAGGGGGCAGAAGCTTTCTTT.

The rearrangement uses TRBV29-1 and TRBJ2-5; D is possibly TRBD1 (6 bases). From germline, CDR1 is SQVTM and CDR2 ANQGSEA. The CDR3 loop spans 16 amino acids. V dropped 4 bases and J dropped 2 bases, with 20 bases sitting between them. CDR3 amino acids: CSVGVAGALAQETQYF. CDR3 coding DNA: TGCAGCGTTGGAGTTGCAGGGGCGCTTGCGCAAGAGACCCAGTACTTC.

This chain joins TRBV6-5 and TRBJ1-4, with 7 nucleotides matching TRBD1. V lost 2 bases and J lost 7; bases outside the gene matches: 7. The CDR3 sequence is 15 residues long. Germline CDR1 MNHEY, CDR2 SVGAGI. The CDR3 DNA is TGTGCCAGCAGTTACACGGGACAGCAGGGTGAAAAACTGTTTTTT. This translates into CASSYTGQQGEKLFF.

CDR3 amino acids: CASSQRGPETQYF. CDR3 nucleotides: TGTGCCAGCAGCCAAAGGGGGCCAGAGACCCAGTACTTC. The V and J genes are TRBV14 and TRBJ2-5, with TRBD1 identical over 7 bases. The V gene end was trimmed by 2 bases and the J gene end by 4 bases; junction bases not matched to a gene: 1. Germline loops: CDR1 SGHDN, CDR2 FVKESK. The CDR3 totals 13 residues.

The rearrangement uses TRBV5-1 and TRBJ2-5, with D possibly matching TRBD1 (5 bases). Germline V gene data show CDR1 as SGHRS and CDR2 as YFSETQ. The CDR3 has 15 amino acids. V was trimmed by 1 base and J by 5 bases, leaving 15 bases between them. The CDR3 sequence: CASSLPRGISETQYF. DNA for the CDR3: TGCGCCAGCAGCTTGCCTAGGGGAATTTCCGAGACCCAGTACTTC.

V and J are TRBV10-2 and TRBJ1-1; unclear D gene. The CDR3 runs 14 residues. From germline, CDR1 is WSHSY and CDR2 SAAADI. V was trimmed by 7 bases and J by 0 bases, leaving 12 bases between them. In DNA, the CDR3 is TGCGCCAGCAACGATAACCTAATGAACACTGAAGCTTTCTTT. Translated, it gives CASNDNLMNTEAFF.

The chain recombines TRBV21-1 with TRBJ2-1; the table names TRBD2, a call not compared with the DNA. TRBV21-1 is a pseudogene segment. This CDR3 comprises 15 residues. This CDR3 reads CASSKASGAYNEQFF. CDR3 nucleotides: TGTGCCAGCAGCAAAGCGTCCGGAGCCTACAATGAGCAGTTCTTC.

The chain recombines TRBV6-6 with TRBJ1-4; TRBD1 matches at 9 bases. Germline trimming cut 6 bases from V and 9 bases from J; bases unmatched to any gene: 14. The CDR3 totals 16 residues. Germline V CDR1 and CDR2: MNHNY, SVGAGI (reference sequence). The CDR3 bases are TGTGCCAGCAGCACACTATCCCGGGACAGGGCGAAAAAACTGTTTTTT. Its translation: CASSTLSRDRAKKLFF.

The chain uses TRBV9 and TRBJ2-1; no definite D call. The length of the CDR3 is 18 residues. Germline V CDR1 and CDR2: SGDLS, YYNGEE. Trimming removed 3 bases at V and 3 bases at J, with 22 bases between. CDR3 DNA: TGTGCCAGCAGCGCAAGCCTCTCGGGTGCCCCCCTCTACAATGAGCAGTTCTTC. Translated, it gives CASSASLSGAPLYNEQFF.